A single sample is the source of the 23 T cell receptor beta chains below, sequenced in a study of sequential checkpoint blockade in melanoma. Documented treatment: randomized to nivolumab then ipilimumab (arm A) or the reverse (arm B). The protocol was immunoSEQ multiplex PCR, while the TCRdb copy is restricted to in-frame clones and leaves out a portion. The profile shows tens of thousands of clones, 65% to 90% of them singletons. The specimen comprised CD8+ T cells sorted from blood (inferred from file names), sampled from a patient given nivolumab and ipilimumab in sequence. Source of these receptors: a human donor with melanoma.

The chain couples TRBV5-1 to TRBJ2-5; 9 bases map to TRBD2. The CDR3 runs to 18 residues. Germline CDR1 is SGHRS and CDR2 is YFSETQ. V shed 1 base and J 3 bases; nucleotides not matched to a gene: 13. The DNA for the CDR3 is TGCGCCAGCAGCTTGCGGGGTCTGGCTAGCGGGACGGAAGAGACCCAGTACTTC. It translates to CASSLRGLASGTEETQYF.

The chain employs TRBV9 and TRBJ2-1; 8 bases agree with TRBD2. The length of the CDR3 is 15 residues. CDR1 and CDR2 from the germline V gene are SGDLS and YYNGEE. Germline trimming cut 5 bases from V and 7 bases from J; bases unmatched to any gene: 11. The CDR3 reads CASRPPGGDGNEQFF. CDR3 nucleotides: TGTGCCAGCAGGCCACCCGGGGGGGATGGGAATGAGCAGTTCTTC. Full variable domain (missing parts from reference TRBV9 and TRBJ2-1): DSGVTQTPKHLITATGQRVTLRCSPRSGDLSVYWYQQSLDQGLQFLIQYYNGEERAKGNILERFSAQQFPDLHSELNLSSLELGDSALYFCASRPPGGDGNEQFFGPGTRLTVL.

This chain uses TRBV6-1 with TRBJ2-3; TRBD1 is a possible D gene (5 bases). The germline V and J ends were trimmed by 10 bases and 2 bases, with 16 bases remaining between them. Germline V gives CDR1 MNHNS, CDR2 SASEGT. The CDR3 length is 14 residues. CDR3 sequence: CAIRWAGNTDTQYF. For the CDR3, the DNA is TGTGCCATCCGGTGGGCAGGGAACACAGATACGCAGTATTTT.

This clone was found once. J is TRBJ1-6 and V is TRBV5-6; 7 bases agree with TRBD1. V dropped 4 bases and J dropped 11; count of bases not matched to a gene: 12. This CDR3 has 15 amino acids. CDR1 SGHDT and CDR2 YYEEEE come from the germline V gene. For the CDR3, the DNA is TGTGCCAGCAGCCGGAGGACAGGAGAAGGGCCACCCCTCCACTTT. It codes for CASSRRTGEGPPLHF.

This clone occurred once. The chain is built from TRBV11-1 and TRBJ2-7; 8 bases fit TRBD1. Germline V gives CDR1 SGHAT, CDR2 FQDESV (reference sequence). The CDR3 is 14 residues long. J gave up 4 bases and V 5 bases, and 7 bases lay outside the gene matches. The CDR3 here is CASSTDRGGYEQYF. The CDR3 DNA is TGTGCCAGCAGCACCGACAGGGGTGGATACGAGCAGTACTTC.

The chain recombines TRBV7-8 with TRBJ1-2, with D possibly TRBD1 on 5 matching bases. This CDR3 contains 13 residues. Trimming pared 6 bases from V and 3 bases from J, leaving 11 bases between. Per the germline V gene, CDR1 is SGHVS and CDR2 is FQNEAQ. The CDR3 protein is CASSVGGDYGYTF. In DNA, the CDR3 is TGTGCCAGCAGTGTGGGGGGTGACTATGGCTACACCTTC.

The CDR3 loop reads CASSTHDRGRRETQYF. CDR3 DNA: TGTGCCAGCAGCACCCACGACAGGGGGCGGCGAGAGACCCAGTACTTC. V and J are TRBV28 and TRBJ2-5; TRBD1 matches 10 bases. The ends lost 6 bases at V and 4 bases at J; junction bases unmatched: 11. The CDR3 spans 16 residues. Per the germline V gene, CDR1 is MDHEN and CDR2 is SYDVKM. Supplemented by reference TRBV28 and TRBJ2-5, the full variable domain reads DVKVTQSSRYLVKRTGEKVFLECVQDMDHENMFWYRQDPGLGLRLIYFSYDVKMKEKGDIPEGYSVSREKKERFSLILESASTNQTSMYLCASSTHDRGRRETQYFGPGTRLLVL.

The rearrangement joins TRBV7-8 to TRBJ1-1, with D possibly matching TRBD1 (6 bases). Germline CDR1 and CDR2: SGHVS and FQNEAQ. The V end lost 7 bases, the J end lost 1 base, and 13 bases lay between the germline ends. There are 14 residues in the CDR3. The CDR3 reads CASTFGQPNTEAFF. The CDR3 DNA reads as TGTGCCAGCACCTTCGGACAGCCGAACACTGAAGCTTTCTTT.

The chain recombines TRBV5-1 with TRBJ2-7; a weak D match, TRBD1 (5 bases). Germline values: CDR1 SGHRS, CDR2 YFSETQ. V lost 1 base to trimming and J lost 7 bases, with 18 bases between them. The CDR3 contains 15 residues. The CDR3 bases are TGCGCCAGCAGCTTGCCAGGGCCCCTACCACGGGAGCAGTACTTC. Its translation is CASSLPGPLPREQYF.

CDR3 sequence reads: CASSEGTSVSYNEQFF. The CDR3 bases are TGTGCCAGCAGTGAAGGGACTAGCGTTTCCTACAATGAGCAGTTCTTC. This chain links TRBV6-1 with TRBJ2-1, with TRBD2 matching 9 bases. Germline loops: CDR1 MNHNS, CDR2 SASEGT. The junction had 2 bases not matched to a gene; V was cut back by 1 base and J by 1 base. This CDR3 is 16 amino acids long.

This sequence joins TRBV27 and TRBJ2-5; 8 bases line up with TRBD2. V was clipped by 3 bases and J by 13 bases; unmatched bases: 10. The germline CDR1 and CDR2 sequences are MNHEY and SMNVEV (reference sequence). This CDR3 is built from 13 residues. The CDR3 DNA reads TGTGCCAGCAGTTTTGCTCTAGCGGGCACTCGGTACTTC. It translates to CASSFALAGTRYF.

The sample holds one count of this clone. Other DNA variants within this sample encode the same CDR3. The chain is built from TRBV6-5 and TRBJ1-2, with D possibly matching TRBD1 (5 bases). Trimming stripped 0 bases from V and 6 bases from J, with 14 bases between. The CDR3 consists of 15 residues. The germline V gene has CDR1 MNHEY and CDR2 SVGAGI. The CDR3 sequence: CASSYSRGGADGYTF. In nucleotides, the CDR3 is TGTGCCAGCAGTTACTCCCGGGGGGGAGCCGATGGCTACACCTTC.

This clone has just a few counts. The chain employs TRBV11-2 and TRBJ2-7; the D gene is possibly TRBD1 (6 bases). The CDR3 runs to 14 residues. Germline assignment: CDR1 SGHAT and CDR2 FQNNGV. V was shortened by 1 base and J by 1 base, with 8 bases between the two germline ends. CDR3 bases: TGTGCCAGCAGCTTAGTCAGGGGTTCCTACGAGCAGTACTTC. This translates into CASSLVRGSYEQYF.

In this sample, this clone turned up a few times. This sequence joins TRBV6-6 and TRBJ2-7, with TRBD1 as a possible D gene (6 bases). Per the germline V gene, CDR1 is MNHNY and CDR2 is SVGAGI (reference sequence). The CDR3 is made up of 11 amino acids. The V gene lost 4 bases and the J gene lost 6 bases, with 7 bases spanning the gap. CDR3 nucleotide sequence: TGTGCCAGCAGTTGGACAGTCGAGCAGTACTTC. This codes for CASSWTVEQYF.

CDR3 region: CASSYAWTGEDEQYF. DNA of the CDR3: TGTGCCAGCAGTTATGCCTGGACAGGGGAGGACGAGCAGTACTTC. This chain links TRBV6-5 with TRBJ2-7, with 9 bases identical to TRBD1. There are 15 residues in the CDR3. The V gene end was trimmed by 3 bases and the J gene end by 5 bases; junction bases not matched to a gene: 8. In germline, CDR1 is MNHEY, CDR2 SVGAGI.

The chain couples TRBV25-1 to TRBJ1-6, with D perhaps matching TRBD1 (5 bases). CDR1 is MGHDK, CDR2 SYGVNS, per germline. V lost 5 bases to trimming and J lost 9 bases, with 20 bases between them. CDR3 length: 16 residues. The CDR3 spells CASSPRDYLGGSPLHF. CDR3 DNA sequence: TGTGCCAGCAGTCCCAGGGACTACCTGGGGGGTTCACCCCTCCACTTT.

Here the CDR3 DNA reads TGTGCCAGCAGCAAAGGTGCTAGCGGGAGGGCCCTATCCTACGAGCAGTACTTC. It translates to CASSKGASGRALSYEQYF. The V and J genes are TRBV21-1 and TRBJ2-7; the table's D call of TRBD2 was not tested on the DNA. TRBV21-1 is marked as a pseudogene. The CDR3 has 18 residues.

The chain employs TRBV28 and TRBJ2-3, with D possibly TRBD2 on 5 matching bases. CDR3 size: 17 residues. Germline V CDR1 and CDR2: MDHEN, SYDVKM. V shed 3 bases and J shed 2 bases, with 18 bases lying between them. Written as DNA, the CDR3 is TGTGCCAGCAGTTTGCGGAGGAATTGGGGTCACACAGATACGCAGTATTTT. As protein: CASSLRRNWGHTDTQYF.

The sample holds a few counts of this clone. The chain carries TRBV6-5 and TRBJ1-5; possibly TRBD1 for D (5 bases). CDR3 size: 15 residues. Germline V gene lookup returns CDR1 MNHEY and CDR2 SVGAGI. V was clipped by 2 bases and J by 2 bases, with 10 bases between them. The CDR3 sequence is CASSYVWGGNQPQHF. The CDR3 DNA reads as TGTGCCAGCAGTTACGTATGGGGGGGCAATCAGCCCCAGCATTTT.

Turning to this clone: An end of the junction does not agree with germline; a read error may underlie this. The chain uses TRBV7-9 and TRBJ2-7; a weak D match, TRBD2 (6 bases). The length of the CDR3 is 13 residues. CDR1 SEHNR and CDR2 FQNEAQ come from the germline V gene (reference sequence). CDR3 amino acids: CASSLEGGRQANF. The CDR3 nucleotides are TGTGCCAGCAGCTTAGAAGGAGGGCGCCAAGCTAACTTC.

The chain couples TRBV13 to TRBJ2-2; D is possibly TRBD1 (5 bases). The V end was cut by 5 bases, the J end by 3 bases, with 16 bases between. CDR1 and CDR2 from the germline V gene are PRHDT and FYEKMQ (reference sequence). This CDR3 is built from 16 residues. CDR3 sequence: CASSLFGADYTGELFF. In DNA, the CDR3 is TGTGCCAGCAGCCTATTTGGGGCGGATTACACCGGGGAGCTGTTTTTT. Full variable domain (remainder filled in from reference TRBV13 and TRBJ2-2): AAGVIQSPRHLIKEKRETATLKCYPIPRHDTVYWYQQGPGQDPQFLISFYEKMQSDKGSIPDRFSAQQFSDYHSELNMSSLELGDSALYFCASSLFGADYTGELFFGEGSRLTVL.

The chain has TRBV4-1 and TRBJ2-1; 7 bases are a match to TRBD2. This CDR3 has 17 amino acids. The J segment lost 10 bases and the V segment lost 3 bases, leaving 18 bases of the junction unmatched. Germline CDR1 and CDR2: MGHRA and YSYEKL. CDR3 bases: TGCGCCAGCAGCCACCCCATGGGATTGGGGGAGGGCCGGGAGCAGTTCTTC. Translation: CASSHPMGLGEGREQFF.

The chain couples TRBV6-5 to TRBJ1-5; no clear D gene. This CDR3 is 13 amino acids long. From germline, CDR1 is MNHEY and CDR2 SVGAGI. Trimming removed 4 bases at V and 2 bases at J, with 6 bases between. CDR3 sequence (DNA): TGTGCCAGCAGTTTGAGCGGCAATCAGCCCCAGCATTTT. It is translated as CASSLSGNQPQHF.